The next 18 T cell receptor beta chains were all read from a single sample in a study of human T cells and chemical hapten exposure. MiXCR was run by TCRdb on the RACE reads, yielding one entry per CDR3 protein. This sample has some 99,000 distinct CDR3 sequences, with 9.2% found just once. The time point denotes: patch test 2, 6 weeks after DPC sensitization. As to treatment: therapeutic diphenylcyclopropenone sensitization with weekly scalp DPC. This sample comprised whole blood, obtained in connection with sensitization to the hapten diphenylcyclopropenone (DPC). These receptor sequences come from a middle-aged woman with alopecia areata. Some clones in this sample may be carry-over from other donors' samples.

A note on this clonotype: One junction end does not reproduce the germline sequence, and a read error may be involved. CDR3 residues: CASSFEPGGAYEQYF. In DNA, the CDR3 is TGTGCCAGTAGTTTTGAACCCGGGGGCGCCTACGAGCAGTACTTC. The chain couples TRBV27 to TRBJ2-7; possibly TRBD1 or TRBD2 for D (6 bases each). The germline CDR1 and CDR2 sequences are MNHEY and SMNVEV (reference sequence). The CDR3 is 15 residues long.

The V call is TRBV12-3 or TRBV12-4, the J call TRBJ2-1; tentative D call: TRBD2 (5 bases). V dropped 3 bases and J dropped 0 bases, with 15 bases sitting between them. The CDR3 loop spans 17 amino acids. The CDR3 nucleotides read TGTGCCAGCAGTTTTCGACTAACCACGGGCTCCTACAATGAGCAGTTCTTC. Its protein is CASSFRLTTGSYNEQFF.

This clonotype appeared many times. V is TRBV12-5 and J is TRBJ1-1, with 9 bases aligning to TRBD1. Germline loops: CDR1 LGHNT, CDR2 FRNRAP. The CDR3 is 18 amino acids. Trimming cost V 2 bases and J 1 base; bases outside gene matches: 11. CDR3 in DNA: TGTGCTAGTGGTTTGCAGACAACAGGGGGCATTGGGAACACTGAAGCTTTCTTT. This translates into CASGLQTTGGIGNTEAFF.

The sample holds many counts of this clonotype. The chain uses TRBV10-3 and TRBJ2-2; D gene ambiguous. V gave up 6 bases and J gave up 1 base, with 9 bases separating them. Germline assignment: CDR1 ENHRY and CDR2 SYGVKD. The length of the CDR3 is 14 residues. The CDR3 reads CAISPTVNTGELFF. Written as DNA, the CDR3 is TGTGCCATCAGCCCCACAGTGAACACCGGGGAGCTGTTTTTT.

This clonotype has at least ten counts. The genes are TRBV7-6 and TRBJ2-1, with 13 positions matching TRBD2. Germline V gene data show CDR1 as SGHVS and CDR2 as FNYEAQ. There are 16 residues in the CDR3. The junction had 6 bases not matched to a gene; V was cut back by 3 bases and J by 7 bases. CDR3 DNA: TGTGCCAGCAGCTTTGGACTAGCGGGGGACGGGAATGAGCAGTTCTTC. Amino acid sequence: CASSFGLAGDGNEQFF.

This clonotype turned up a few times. The CDR3 loop reads CASRLPTSSAGNIQYF. CDR3 nucleotide sequence: TGTGCAAGTCGCTTACCCACCTCGTCGGCGGGGAACATTCAGTACTTC. V usage is TRBV12-2 and J usage is TRBJ2-4; TRBD2 was called by the table and not checked on the DNA. TRBV12-2 is labeled a pseudogene. The length of the CDR3 is 16 residues.

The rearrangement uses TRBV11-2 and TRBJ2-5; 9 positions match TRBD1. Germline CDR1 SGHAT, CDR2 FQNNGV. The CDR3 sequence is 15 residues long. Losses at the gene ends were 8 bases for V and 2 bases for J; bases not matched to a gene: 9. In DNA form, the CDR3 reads TGTGCCAGCGACTTCCAGGGACAGGGACAAGAGACCCAGTACTTC. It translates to CASDFQGQGQETQYF.

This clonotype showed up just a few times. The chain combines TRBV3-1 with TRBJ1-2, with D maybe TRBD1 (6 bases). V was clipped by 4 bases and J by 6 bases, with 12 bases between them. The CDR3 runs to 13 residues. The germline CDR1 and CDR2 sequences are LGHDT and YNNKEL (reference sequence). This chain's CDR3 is CASSPMGADGYTF. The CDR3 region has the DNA TGTGCCAGCAGCCCCATGGGGGCAGATGGCTACACCTTC.

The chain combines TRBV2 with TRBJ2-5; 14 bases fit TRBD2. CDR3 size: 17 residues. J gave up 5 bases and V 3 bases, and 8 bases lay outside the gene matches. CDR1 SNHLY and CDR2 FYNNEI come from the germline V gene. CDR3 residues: CASSETSGGAVVETQYF. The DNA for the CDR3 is TGTGCCAGCAGTGAGACTAGCGGGGGGGCCGTGGTGGAGACCCAGTACTTC. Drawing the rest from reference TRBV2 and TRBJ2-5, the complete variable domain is EPEVTQTPSHQVTQMGQEVILRCVPISNHLYFYWYRQILGQKVEFLVSFYNNEISEKSEIFDDQFSVERPDGSNFTLKIRSTKLEDSAMYFCASSETSGGAVVETQYFGPGTRLLVL.

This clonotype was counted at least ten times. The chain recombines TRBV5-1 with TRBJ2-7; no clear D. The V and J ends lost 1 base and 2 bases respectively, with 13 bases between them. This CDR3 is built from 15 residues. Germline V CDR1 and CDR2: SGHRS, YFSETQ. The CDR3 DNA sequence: TGCGCCAGCAGCTTGAGTACGAGTGGCCCCTACGAGCAGTACTTC. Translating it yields CASSLSTSGPYEQYF.

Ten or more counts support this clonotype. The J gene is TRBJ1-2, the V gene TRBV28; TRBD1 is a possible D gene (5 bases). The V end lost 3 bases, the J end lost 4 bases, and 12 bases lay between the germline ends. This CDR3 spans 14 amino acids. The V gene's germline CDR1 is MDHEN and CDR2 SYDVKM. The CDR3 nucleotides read TGTGCCAGCAGTTTGGGTGGACATCGCTATGGCTACACCTTC. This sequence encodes CASSLGGHRYGYTF.

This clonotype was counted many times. The CDR3 region is CASSLPGRVQYF. The CDR3 DNA is TGTGCCAGCAGTTTACCCGGGAGGGTTCAGTACTTC. The gene calls are TRBV28 and TRBJ2-4; 8 bases are shared with TRBD2. From germline, CDR1 is MDHEN and CDR2 SYDVKM. This CDR3 contains 12 residues. V shed 2 bases, J shed 11 bases, and the junction held 2 bases outside the gene matches.

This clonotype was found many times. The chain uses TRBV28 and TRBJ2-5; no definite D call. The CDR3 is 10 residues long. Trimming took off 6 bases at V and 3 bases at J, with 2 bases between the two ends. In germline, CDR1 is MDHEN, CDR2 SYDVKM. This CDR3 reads CASSKETQYF. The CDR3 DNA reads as TGTGCCAGCAGCAAAGAGACCCAGTACTTC.

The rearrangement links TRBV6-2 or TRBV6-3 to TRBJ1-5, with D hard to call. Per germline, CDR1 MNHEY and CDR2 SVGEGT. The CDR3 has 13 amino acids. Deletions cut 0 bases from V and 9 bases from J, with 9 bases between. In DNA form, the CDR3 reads TGTGCCAGCAGTTACTCGAACGCCGCGCCCCAGCATTTT. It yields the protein CASSYSNAAPQHF.

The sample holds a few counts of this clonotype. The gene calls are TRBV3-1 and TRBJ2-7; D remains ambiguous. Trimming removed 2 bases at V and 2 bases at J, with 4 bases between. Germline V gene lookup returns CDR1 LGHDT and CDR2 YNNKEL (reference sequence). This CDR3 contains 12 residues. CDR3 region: CASSQTPYEQYF. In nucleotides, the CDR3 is TGTGCCAGCAGCCAAACCCCCTACGAGCAGTACTTC.

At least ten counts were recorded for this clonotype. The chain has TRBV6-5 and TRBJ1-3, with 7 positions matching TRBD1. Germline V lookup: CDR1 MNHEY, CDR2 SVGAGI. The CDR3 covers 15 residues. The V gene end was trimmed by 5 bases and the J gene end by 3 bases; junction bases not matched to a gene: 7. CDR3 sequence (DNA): TGTGCCAGCAGTCAACAACAGGGGTTTGGAAACACCATATATTTT. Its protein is CASSQQQGFGNTIYF.

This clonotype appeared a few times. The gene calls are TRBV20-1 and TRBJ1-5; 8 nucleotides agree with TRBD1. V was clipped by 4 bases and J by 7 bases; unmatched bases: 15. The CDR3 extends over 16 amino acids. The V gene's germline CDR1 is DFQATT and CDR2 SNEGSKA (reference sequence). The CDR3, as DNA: TGCAGTGCTACCTCCCGACAGGGGAGAAAGTGGCAGCCCCAGCATTTT. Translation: CSATSRQGRKWQPQHF.

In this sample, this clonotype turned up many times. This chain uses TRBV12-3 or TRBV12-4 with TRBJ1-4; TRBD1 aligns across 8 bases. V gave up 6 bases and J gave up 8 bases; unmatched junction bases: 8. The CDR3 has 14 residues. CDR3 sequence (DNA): TGTGCCAGCAGACGAGGACAGGGTTTCGAAAAACTGTTTTTT. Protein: CASRRGQGFEKLFF.